Each of the 28 T cell receptor beta chains below was sequenced from the same sample in a study of shared clonotypes between healthy human individuals. CD45RO-negative cells were positively selected for CCR7, leaving out terminally differentiated effector memory CD45RA+ cells. Profiling relied on immunoSEQ multiplex PCR, and the TCRdb table lists in-frame clones only, not all of them. The top ten clones hold under 2% of a sample with about 2.1 million clones, approximately 94% of them seen once. The sample taken for sequencing was naive CD8+ T cells from PBMCs. All receptors derive from a man younger than 30 in good health. Some clones in this sample may be carry-over from other donors' samples.

This rearrangement joins TRBV9 to TRBJ2-2; D unresolved. Germline lookup yields CDR1 SGDLS and CDR2 YYNGEE. The CDR3 runs 13 residues. V was trimmed by 4 bases and J by 2 bases, leaving 6 bases between them. DNA of the CDR3: TGTGCCAGCAGCCCGATAAACACCGGGGAGCTGTTTTTT. Amino acid sequence: CASSPINTGELFF.

The chain is built from TRBV6-1 and TRBJ2-7, with TRBD1 identical over 8 bases. The germline gives CDR1 MNHNS, CDR2 SASEGT. V lost 2 bases, J lost 0 bases, and 6 bases stayed unmatched. The CDR3 runs to 16 residues. The CDR3 is CASSEWGQANSYEQYF. The CDR3 DNA follows: TGTGCCAGCAGTGAATGGGGACAGGCGAACTCCTACGAGCAGTACTTC.

The rearrangement joins TRBV7-9 to TRBJ1-1; TRBD1 might be the D (5 bases). Trimming cost V 0 bases and J 0 bases, with 8 bases left between them. The CDR3 sequence is 15 residues long. Per germline, CDR1 SEHNR and CDR2 FQNEAQ (reference sequence). The DNA for the CDR3 is TGTGCCAGCAGCTTAGCCCGGGGGGTGAACACTGAAGCTTTCTTT. As protein: CASSLARGVNTEAFF.

The rearrangement uses TRBV27 and TRBJ2-1, with unresolved D. V was clipped by 4 bases and J by 3 bases, with 7 bases between them. CDR3 size: 13 residues. Germline lookup yields CDR1 MNHEY and CDR2 SMNVEV (reference sequence). The CDR3, as DNA: TGTGCCAGCAGTTCTCCCCTCTACAATGAGCAGTTCTTC. This gives the protein CASSSPLYNEQFF.

In this sample, this clone turned up once. The chain couples TRBV19 to TRBJ1-1; tentatively, D is TRBD1 (6 bases). V shed 8 bases and J shed 5 bases, with 15 bases lying between them. Germline V gene lookup returns CDR1 LNHDA and CDR2 SQIVND (reference sequence). There are 13 residues in the CDR3. In DNA, the CDR3 is TGTGCCAGTCACAGGGTGGCAGGTACTGAAGCTTTCTTT. It yields the protein CASHRVAGTEAFF.

This chain connects TRBV4-2 to TRBJ2-1; D may be TRBD2 (5 bases). Deletions cut 0 bases from V and 10 bases from J, with 7 bases between. From germline, CDR1 is LGHNA and CDR2 YNFKEQ. This CDR3 comprises 12 residues. The CDR3 DNA sequence: TGTGCCAGCAGCCAAGATTCGGGGGAGCAGTTCTTC. As protein: CASSQDSGEQFF.

The chain uses TRBV6-6 and TRBJ2-2, with D perhaps matching TRBD2 (5 bases). Looked up from germline, CDR1 is MNHNY and CDR2 is SVGAGI (reference sequence). Trimming took 2 bases from V and 7 from J, leaving 14 bases between them. The CDR3 contains 15 residues. For the CDR3, the DNA is TGTGCCAGCAGTTACGGCGAGTTGGCGGGCGGGGAGCTGTTTTTT. This gives the protein CASSYGELAGGELFF.

The DNA of the CDR3 is TGTGCCAGTAGTATCCTTCTAGGGGACTCCTACGAGCAGTACTTC. It yields the protein CASSILLGDSYEQYF. The J gene is TRBJ2-7, the V gene TRBV19, with D possibly being TRBD1 (5 bases). The germline V gene encodes CDR1 LNHDA and CDR2 SQIVND (reference sequence). The CDR3 sequence is 15 residues long. Trimming pared 3 bases from V and 0 bases from J, leaving 12 bases between.

J is TRBJ1-1 and V is TRBV23-1, with D maybe TRBD1 (6 bases). TRBV23-1 is recorded as an ORF, its role being uncertain. V was cut by 2 bases and J by 3 bases, with 10 bases left in between. The CDR3 totals 14 residues. This chain's CDR3 is CASSQEPGDTEAFF. The CDR3, as DNA: TGCGCCAGCAGTCAAGAACCAGGGGACACTGAAGCTTTCTTT.

V is TRBV11-1 and J is TRBJ2-7; D unresolved. Trimming shortened V by 5 bases and J by 5 bases, and 13 bases separated the two germline ends. Germline V gene sequence: CDR1 SGHAT, CDR2 FQDESV (reference sequence). The CDR3 contains 13 residues. CDR3 protein: CASSKGVRNEQYF. The CDR3 DNA reads as TGTGCCAGCAGCAAAGGTGTGAGGAACGAGCAGTACTTC.

The chain is built from TRBV1 and TRBJ2-4; the D call of TRBD2 is as the table states it, not checked on the DNA. TRBV1 is annotated as a pseudogene. CDR3 size: 16 residues. CDR3 bases: TGCACCAGCAGCCAAGATATGGGGGACTACAAAAACATTCAGTACTTC. Translating it yields CTSSQDMGDYKNIQYF.

The chain has TRBV9 and TRBJ2-2; TRBD2 agrees at 11 bases. CDR3 size: 16 residues. Germline CDR1 is SGDLS and CDR2 is YYNGEE. V was clipped by 4 bases and J by 6 bases; unmatched bases: 8. The DNA for the CDR3 is TGTGCCAGCAGCCCCTTTAAGACTAGCGGGGCCGGGGAGCTGTTTTTT. Translating it yields CASSPFKTSGAGELFF.

CDR3 loop: CASSLGSLNEQFF. As DNA, the CDR3 is TGTGCCAGCAGCTTAGGGAGCTTGAATGAGCAGTTCTTC. The rearrangement joins TRBV7-3 to TRBJ2-1; tentative D call: TRBD2 (5 bases). Trimming took off 2 bases at V and 7 bases at J, with 9 bases between the two ends. The CDR3 runs 13 residues. CDR1 SGHTA and CDR2 FQGTGA come from the germline V gene.

This chain connects TRBV28 to TRBJ1-2; a possible D gene is TRBD1 (5 bases). Between the trimmed V and J ends, which lost 5 bases and 4 bases, there was a span of 17 bases. The CDR3 runs to 15 residues. Germline V gene lookup returns CDR1 MDHEN and CDR2 SYDVKM. The CDR3 reads CASSTSVQGSYGYTF. CDR3 DNA: TGTGCCAGCAGTACATCAGTTCAGGGATCCTATGGCTACACCTTC.

V and J are TRBV13 and TRBJ2-2; D is perhaps TRBD1 (5 bases). The CDR3 contains 15 residues. Germline CDR1 reads PRHDT; CDR2 reads FYEKMQ (reference sequence). The V and J ends lost 5 bases and 2 bases respectively, with 12 bases between them. As DNA, the CDR3 is TGTGCCAGCAGCCCCGATCAGGGTAACACCGGGGAGCTGTTTTTT. Protein product: CASSPDQGNTGELFF.

The genes are TRBV6-1 and TRBJ2-1; the match to TRBD1 covers 12 bases. The CDR3 has 14 amino acids. J gave up 10 bases and V 10 bases, and 11 bases lay outside the gene matches. Germline V gene lookup returns CDR1 MNHNS and CDR2 SASEGT. The CDR3 is CAIQPGQGAWEQFF. CDR3 nucleotides: TGTGCCATTCAGCCGGGACAGGGGGCATGGGAGCAGTTCTTC.

This chain joins TRBV5-5 and TRBJ2-7; unclear D gene. Trimming took 3 bases from V and 0 from J, leaving 13 bases between them. In germline, CDR1 is SGHKS, CDR2 YYEKEE (reference sequence). The CDR3 extends over 15 amino acids. CDR3 sequence (DNA): TGTGCCAGCAGCTGGGGTGCAGCCACCTCCTACGAGCAGTACTTC. Its translation: CASSWGAATSYEQYF. Supplemented by reference TRBV5-5 and TRBJ2-7, the full variable domain reads DAGVTQSPTHLIKTRGQQVTLRCSPISGHKSVSWYQQVLGQGPQFIFQYYEKEERGRGNFPDRFSARQFPNYSSELNVNALLLGDSALYLCASSWGAATSYEQYFGPGTRLTVT.

As to this clone: This sample also contains other DNA sequences that code for the same CDR3. The rearrangement uses TRBV7-9 and TRBJ2-1; 10 positions match TRBD2. V lost 5 bases and J lost 0; bases outside the gene matches: 1. Germline V lookup: CDR1 SEHNR, CDR2 FQNEAQ (reference sequence). The CDR3 totals 15 residues. CDR3 region: CASSPSGSSYNEQFF. The CDR3 DNA sequence: TGTGCCAGCAGCCCTAGCGGGAGCTCCTACAATGAGCAGTTCTTC.

The chain has TRBV5-6 and TRBJ2-4, with D perhaps TRBD1 or TRBD2 (5 bases each). Trimming took off 2 bases at V and 10 bases at J, with 13 bases between the two ends. From germline, CDR1 is SGHDT and CDR2 YYEEEE. The CDR3 is 13 amino acids. The CDR3 DNA is TGTGCCAGCAGCTTCTCCAGGGACGTAATTCAGTACTTC. Translation gives CASSFSRDVIQYF. Full variable domain (missing parts from reference TRBV5-6 and TRBJ2-4): DAGVTQSPTHLIKTRGQQVTLRCSPKSGHDTVSWYQQALGQGPQFIFQYYEEEERQRGNFPDRFSGHQFPNYSSELNVNALLLGDSALYLCASSFSRDVIQYFGAGTRLSVL.

The rearrangement uses TRBV27 and TRBJ1-3; D is uncertain. The CDR3 sequence is 15 residues long. Trimming took off 4 bases at V and 0 bases at J, with 10 bases between the two ends. The germline V gene has CDR1 MNHEY and CDR2 SMNVEV (reference sequence). In DNA form, the CDR3 reads TGTGCCAGCAGTTATCGTCTCCGCTCTGGAAACACCATATATTTT. It yields the protein CASSYRLRSGNTIYF.

In this sample, this clone turned up a few times. The identical CDR3 is also encoded by other nucleotide sequences in the sample. V is TRBV27 and J is TRBJ1-2; D may be TRBD1 (6 bases). The germline V and J ends were trimmed by 5 bases and 5 bases, with 12 bases remaining between them. CDR3 length equals 13 residues. CDR1 is MNHEY, CDR2 SMNVEV, per germline (reference sequence). The CDR3 DNA reads as TGTGCCAGCAGTGCCGGGACAACATATGGCTACACCTTC. Translating gives CASSAGTTYGYTF.

The rearrangement uses TRBV20-1 and TRBJ2-7; D ambiguous. Germline V lookup: CDR1 DFQATT, CDR2 SNEGSKA (reference sequence). V was clipped by 3 bases and J by 7 bases, with 7 bases between them. This CDR3 comprises 10 residues. CDR3 in amino acids: CSARGREQYF. Written as DNA, the CDR3 is TGCAGTGCTAGGGGCAGAGAGCAGTACTTC.

This sequence joins TRBV19 and TRBJ1-5; a possible D gene is TRBD1 (5 bases). The CDR3 consists of 14 residues. Germline V gives CDR1 LNHDA, CDR2 SQIVND (reference sequence). With 4 bases removed from V and 7 bases from J, the gap between germline ends came to 14 bases. The chain's CDR3 is CASSSGPAGQPQHF. DNA of the CDR3: TGTGCCAGTAGTAGCGGGCCGGCAGGGCAGCCCCAGCATTTT. Full variable domain (missing parts from reference TRBV19 and TRBJ1-5): DGGITQSPKYLFRKEGQNVTLSCEQNLNHDAMYWYRQDPGQGLRLIYYSQIVNDFQKGDIAEGYSVSREKKESFPLTVTSAQKNPTAFYLCASSSGPAGQPQHFGDGTRLSIL.

The chain joins TRBV30 to TRBJ1-6; a possible D gene is TRBD1 (6 bases). V was shortened by 0 bases and J by 9 bases, with 15 bases between the two germline ends. The CDR3 totals 15 residues. Germline loops: CDR1 GTSNPN, CDR2 SVGIG (reference sequence). The CDR3 is CAWSVSRDTGSPLHF. The CDR3 DNA reads as TGTGCCTGGAGTGTTTCCCGGGACACGGGTTCACCCCTCCACTTT.

J is TRBJ2-7 and V is TRBV28, with D perhaps TRBD1 or TRBD2 (5 bases each). This CDR3 region has 10 residues. The V end was cut by 10 bases, the J end by 9 bases, with 13 bases between. CDR1 is MDHEN, CDR2 SYDVKM, per germline. As DNA, the CDR3 is TGTGCCACCACCGAGGGACGGCAGTACTTC. Translation: CATTEGRQYF.

The chain recombines TRBV19 with TRBJ1-2, with D perhaps matching TRBD1 (5 bases). This CDR3 is built from 14 residues. V lost 8 bases to trimming and J lost 5 bases, with 18 bases between them. Germline CDR1 LNHDA, CDR2 SQIVND (reference sequence). The CDR3 DNA reads TGTGCCAGTGGGGGGAGCGGCAAGTGGTATGGCTACACCTTC. The encoded protein is CASGGSGKWYGYTF. The full variable domain, in which reference TRBV19 and TRBJ1-2 provide the parts outside the CDR3, is DGGITQSPKYLFRKEGQNVTLSCEQNLNHDAMYWYRQDPGQGLRLIYYSQIVNDFQKGDIAEGYSVSREKKESFPLTVTSAQKNPTAFYLCASGGSGKWYGYTFGSGTRLTVV.

V usage is TRBV7-2 and J usage is TRBJ2-7; possibly TRBD1 for D (6 bases). The CDR3 runs 14 residues. Germline CDR1 reads SGHTA; CDR2 reads FQGNSA. Trimming removed 5 bases from V and 3 bases from J, with 14 bases in between. DNA for the CDR3: TGTGCCAGCAGCGAAGGGGGTACGGGCTACGAGCAGTACTTC. Translating gives CASSEGGTGYEQYF. The full variable domain, completed using reference TRBV7-2 and TRBJ2-7, is GAGVSQSPSNKVTEKGKDVELRCDPISGHTALYWYRQSLGQGLEFLIYFQGNSAPDKSGLPSDRFSAERTGGSVSTLTIQRTQQEDSAVYLCASSEGGTGYEQYFGPGTRLTVT.

DNA of the CDR3: TGTGCCAGCAGTGGGACGGGAGTGAACGAGCAGTACTTC. It specifies CASSGTGVNEQYF. The chain employs TRBV28 and TRBJ2-7; maybe TRBD2 (6 bases). The CDR3 contains 13 residues. Germline V gene data show CDR1 as MDHEN and CDR2 as SYDVKM. Trimming removed 5 bases at V and 5 bases at J, with 13 bases between.